These T cell receptor beta chains were read from a single sample in a study of blood T cell repertoires in COVID-19. Libraries were prepared by immunoSEQ multiplex PCR; TCRdb keeps only in-frame clonotypes and omits some of them. The table shows about 250,000 clones, with about 93% occurring only once. Sequencing was carried out using peripheral blood. Receptors originate from a man younger than 40 with COVID-19, enrolled during active disease. Both conserved end residues are part of each CDR3. D genes are given only for firm matches. A clone size is listed for some rows: how often the clone was seen (once, few, many), or a class if it is expanded.

NA	TRBV3-1/TRBV3-2	NA	TRBJ2-7	CASSRGTPPGEQYF	TGTGCCAGCAGCCGGGGGACACCTCCTGGCGAGCAGTACTTC
NA	TRBV29-1	TRBD1	TRBJ1-2	CSVGQSNYGYTF	TGCAGCGTGGGACAGTCCAACTATGGCTACACCTTC
NA	TRBV9	TRBD1	TRBJ2-2	CASSVGQGNTGELFF	TGTGCCAGCAGCGTGGGACAGGGGAACACCGGGGAGCTGTTTTTT
NA	TRBV5-1	TRBD1	TRBJ1-4	CASSPGQGHEKLFF	TGCGCCAGCAGCCCTGGACAGGGACATGAAAAACTGTTTTTT
NA	TRBV6-6	NA	TRBJ1-1	CASSAMGGTEAFF	TGTGCCAGCAGTGCCATGGGGGGGACTGAAGCTTTCTTT
once	TRBV19	TRBD2	TRBJ2-7	CASSIAPGLAGQEQYF	TGTGCCAGTAGTATAGCCCCGGGACTAGCGGGGCAAGAGCAGTACTTC
once	TRBV24-1	TRBD1	TRBJ2-5	CATSDDKTGGQETQYF	TGTGCCACCAGTGATGACAAGACAGGGGGACAAGAGACCCAGTACTTC
NA	TRBV30	TRBD1	TRBJ1-5	CAWSGTGNSNQPQHF	TGTGCCTGGAGTGGGACAGGGAATAGCAATCAGCCCCAGCATTTT
once	TRBV12-5	NA	TRBJ2-1	CASGFVGHEQFF	TGTGCTAGTGGTTTTGTTGGGCATGAGCAGTTCTTC
NA	TRBV6-2/TRBV6-3	NA	TRBJ1-1	CASSLGRNTEAFF	TGTGCCAGCAGTTTGGGGAGGAACACTGAAGCTTTCTTT
once	TRBV9	NA	TRBJ2-3	CASSVDSGHPTDTQYF	TGTGCCAGCAGCGTAGACTCGGGACATCCCACAGATACGCAGTATTTT
NA	TRBV18	TRBD2	TRBJ2-1	CASSPPERGGRNEQFF	TGTGCCAGCTCCCCTCCGGAGCGGGGGGGCCGCAATGAGCAGTTCTTC
NA	TRBV5-4	NA	TRBJ1-2	CASSWGPGGPGMGYTF	TGTGCCAGCAGCTGGGGCCCGGGGGGCCCGGGTATGGGCTACACCTTC
NA	TRBV7-9	NA	TRBJ1-1	CASGLSVNTEAFF	TGTGCCAGCGGGCTCTCAGTGAACACTGAAGCTTTCTTT
NA	TRBV2	NA	TRBJ2-1	CASTSRSNEQFF	TGTGCCAGCACTAGTCGGAGCAATGAGCAGTTCTTC
NA	TRBV2	NA	TRBJ2-5	CASSDQGLYQETQYF	TGTGCCAGCAGTGATCAGGGGTTGTACCAAGAGACCCAGTACTTC
NA	TRBV19	NA	TRBJ1-1	CASKEQGTLNTEAFF	TGTGCCAGTAAGGAGCAGGGTACACTGAACACTGAAGCTTTCTTT
NA	TRBV6-2/TRBV6-3	NA	TRBJ1-3	CASSPGGEPINSGNTIYF	TGTGCCAGCAGCCCCGGGGGTGAGCCCATTAACTCTGGAAACACCATATATTTT
NA	TRBV6-1	TRBD1	TRBJ2-5	CASSDPRGRLETQYF	TGTGCCAGCAGTGATCCAAGGGGGCGGTTGGAGACCCAGTACTTC
NA	TRBV7-6	NA	TRBJ2-5	CASSLRPPGQLSETQYF	TGTGCCAGCAGCTTAAGGCCCCCGGGACAACTTTCAGAGACCCAGTACTTC
NA	TRBV19	TRBD1	TRBJ2-7	CASSARTGWTYEQYF	TGTGCCAGTAGTGCCCGGACAGGGTGGACCTACGAGCAGTACTTC
NA	TRBV5-1	NA	TRBJ2-7	CASSLLGSSYEQYF	TGCGCCAGCAGCCTGCTCGGGAGCTCCTACGAGCAGTACTTC
NA	TRBV2	NA	TRBJ1-5	CASSGQPNQPQHF	TGTGCCAGCAGTGGACAGCCCAATCAGCCCCAGCATTTT
once	TRBV6-5	NA	TRBJ1-6	CASSYAGGYAHF	TGTGCCAGCAGTTACGCGGGGGGGTACGCCCACTTT
NA	TRBV6-5	NA	TRBJ2-1	CASSGGNEQFF	TGTGCCAGCAGCGGAGGGAATGAGCAGTTCTTC
NA	TRBV5-1	NA	TRBJ1-1	CASHPYDRNTEAFF	TGCGCCAGCCACCCATACGACAGGAACACTGAAGCTTTCTTT
NA	TRBV6-1	TRBD1	TRBJ1-6	CASSEGDRGNSPLHF	TGTGCCAGCAGTGAAGGGGACAGGGGGAATTCACCCCTCCACTTT
NA	TRBV29-1	NA	TRBJ2-3	CSVARGPTDTQYF	TGCAGCGTGGCTCGAGGTCCCACAGATACGCAGTATTTT
NA	TRBV19	TRBD1	TRBJ1-4	CASSIPGTGRKKLFF	TGTGCCAGTAGTATCCCCGGGACAGGGCGTAAAAAACTGTTTTTT
NA	TRBV5-6	TRBD2	TRBJ2-7	CASSLAGGRLGQYF	TGTGCCAGCAGCTTGGCGGGGGGACGGCTTGGGCAGTACTTC
NA	TRBV3-1/TRBV3-2	NA	TRBJ1-4	CASSQTVDSEKLFF	TGTGCCAGCAGCCAGACGGTAGACAGTGAAAAACTGTTTTTT
NA	TRBV5-1	TRBD1	TRBJ1-2	CASSLAPGTGSSYGYTF	TGCGCCAGCAGCTTGGCCCCCGGGACAGGGTCGAGCTATGGCTACACCTTC
NA	TRBV5-4	NA	TRBJ1-2	CASSLGGGISYGYTF	TGTGCCAGCAGCTTGGGAGGAGGAATAAGCTATGGCTACACCTTC
NA	TRBV7-9	NA	TRBJ1-1	CASSLEFALGGSTEAFF	TGTGCCAGCAGCTTAGAGTTTGCATTGGGGGGATCCACTGAAGCTTTCTTT
NA	TRBV5-1	NA	TRBJ2-5	CASSFKETQYF	TGCGCCAGCAGCTTCAAAGAGACCCAGTACTTC
NA	TRBV5-4	NA	TRBJ1-2	CASSSQGWEGYGYTF	TGTGCCAGCAGCTCACAGGGCTGGGAAGGGTATGGCTACACCTTC
NA	TRBV29-1	TRBD1	TRBJ1-3	CSEARRTTGTVRGTIYF	TGCAGCGAAGCGAGAAGGACGACAGGGACCGTGAGGGGCACCATATATTTT
NA	TRBV11-2	NA	TRBJ1-5	CASSRDWGPGQPQHF	TGTGCCAGCAGCCGGGATTGGGGGCCGGGGCAGCCCCAGCATTTT
NA	TRBV2	TRBD2	TRBJ2-3	CASSGAGGGTDTQYF	TGTGCCAGCAGTGGAGCGGGGGGGGGCACAGATACGCAGTATTTT
NA	TRBV10-2	NA	TRBJ1-2	CATTGVRDYGYTF	TGCGCCACCACAGGTGTTAGGGACTATGGCTACACCTTC
NA	TRBV19	NA	TRBJ2-7	CATSSGVYEQYF	TGTGCCACCTCGTCGGGGGTCTACGAGCAGTACTTC
NA	TRBV29-1	NA	TRBJ1-1	CSVTTSGTEAFF	TGCAGCGTTACTACTTCGGGCACTGAAGCTTTCTTT
NA	TRBV2	TRBD1	TRBJ1-2	CASYPVRGRENGYTF	TGTGCCAGCTACCCCGTCAGGGGGCGGGAAAATGGCTACACCTTC
NA	TRBV6-5	NA	TRBJ1-5	CASSSRGGQPQHF	TGTGCCAGCAGTTCTAGAGGGGGTCAGCCCCAGCATTTT
NA	TRBV11-2	TRBD1	TRBJ1-2	CASSPRDRSDYGYTF	TGTGCCAGCAGCCCCCGGGACAGGAGCGACTATGGCTACACCTTC
few	TRBV10-3	NA	TRBJ1-3	CAISESYGGSSGNTIYF	TGTGCCATCAGTGAATCATATGGCGGCAGCTCTGGAAACACCATATATTTT
NA	TRBV19	TRBD2	TRBJ2-6	CASRSASGGASGANVLTF	TGTGCCAGTAGATCCGCTAGCGGGGGGGCTTCTGGGGCCAACGTCCTGACTTTC
NA	TRBV5-1	NA	TRBJ2-7	CASSLDGGSTYEQYF	TGCGCCAGCAGCTTGGATGGGGGGTCCACCTACGAGCAGTACTTC
NA	TRBV11-1	NA	TRBJ2-1	CASSPTGSSYNEQFF	TGTGCCAGCAGCCCCACAGGGTCCTCCTACAATGAGCAGTTCTTC
NA	TRBV5-1	NA	TRBJ2-1	CASSSGLVGPYNEQFF	TGCGCCAGCAGCTCGGGACTCGTCGGCCCCTACAATGAGCAGTTCTTC
NA	TRBV6-1	TRBD1	TRBJ2-7	CASSESFGTGFYEQYF	TGTGCCAGCAGTGAAAGCTTCGGGACAGGGTTCTACGAGCAGTACTTC
NA	TRBV6-5	NA	TRBJ2-1	CASSRRGSYNEQFF	TGTGCCAGCAGCCGGCGGGGCTCCTACAATGAGCAGTTCTTC